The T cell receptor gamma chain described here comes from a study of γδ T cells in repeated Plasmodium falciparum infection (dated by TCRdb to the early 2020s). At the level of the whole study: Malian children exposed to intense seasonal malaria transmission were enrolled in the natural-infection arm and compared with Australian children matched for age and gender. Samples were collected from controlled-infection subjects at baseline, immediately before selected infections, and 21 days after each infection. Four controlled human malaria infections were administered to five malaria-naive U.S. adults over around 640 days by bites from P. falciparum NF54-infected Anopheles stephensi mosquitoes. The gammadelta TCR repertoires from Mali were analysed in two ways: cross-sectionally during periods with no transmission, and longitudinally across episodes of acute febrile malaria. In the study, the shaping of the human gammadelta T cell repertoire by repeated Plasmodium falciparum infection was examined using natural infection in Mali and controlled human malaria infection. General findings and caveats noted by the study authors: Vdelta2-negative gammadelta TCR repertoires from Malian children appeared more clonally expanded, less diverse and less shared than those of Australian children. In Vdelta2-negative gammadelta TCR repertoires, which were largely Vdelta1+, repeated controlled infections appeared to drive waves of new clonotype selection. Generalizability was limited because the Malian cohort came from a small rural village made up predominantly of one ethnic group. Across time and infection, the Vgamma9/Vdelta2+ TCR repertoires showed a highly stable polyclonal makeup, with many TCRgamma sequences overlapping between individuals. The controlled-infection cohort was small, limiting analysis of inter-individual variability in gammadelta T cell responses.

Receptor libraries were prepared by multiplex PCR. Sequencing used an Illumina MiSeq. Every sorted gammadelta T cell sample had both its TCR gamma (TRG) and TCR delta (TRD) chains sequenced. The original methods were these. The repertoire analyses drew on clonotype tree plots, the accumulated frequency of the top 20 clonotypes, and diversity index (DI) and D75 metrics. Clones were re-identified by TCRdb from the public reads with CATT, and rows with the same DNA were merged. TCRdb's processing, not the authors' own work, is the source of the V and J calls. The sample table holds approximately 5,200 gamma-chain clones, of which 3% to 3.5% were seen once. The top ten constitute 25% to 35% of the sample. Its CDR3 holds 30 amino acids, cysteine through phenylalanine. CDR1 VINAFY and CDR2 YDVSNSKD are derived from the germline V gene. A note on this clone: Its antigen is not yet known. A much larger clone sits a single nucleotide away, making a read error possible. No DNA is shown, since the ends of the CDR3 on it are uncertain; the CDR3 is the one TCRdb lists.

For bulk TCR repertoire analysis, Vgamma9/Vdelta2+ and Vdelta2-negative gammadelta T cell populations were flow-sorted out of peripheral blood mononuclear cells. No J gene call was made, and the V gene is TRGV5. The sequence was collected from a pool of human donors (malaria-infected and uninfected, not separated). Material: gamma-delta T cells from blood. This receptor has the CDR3 CATWDDIIRNSLAVEQHLLSQVSIGRIQHF.